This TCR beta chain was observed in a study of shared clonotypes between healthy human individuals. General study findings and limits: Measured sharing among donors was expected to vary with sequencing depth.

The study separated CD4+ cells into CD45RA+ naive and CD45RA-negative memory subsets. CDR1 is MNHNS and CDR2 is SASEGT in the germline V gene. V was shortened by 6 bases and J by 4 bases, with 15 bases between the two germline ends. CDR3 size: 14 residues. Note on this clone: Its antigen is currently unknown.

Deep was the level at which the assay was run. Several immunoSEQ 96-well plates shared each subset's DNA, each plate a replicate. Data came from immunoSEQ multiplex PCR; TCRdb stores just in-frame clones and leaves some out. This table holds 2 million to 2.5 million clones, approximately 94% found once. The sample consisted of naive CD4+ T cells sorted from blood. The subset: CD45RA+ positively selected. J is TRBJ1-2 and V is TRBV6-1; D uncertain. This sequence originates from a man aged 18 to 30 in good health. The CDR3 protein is CASRLGQDFYGYTF. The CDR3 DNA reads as TGTGCCAGCAGGTTAGGCCAAGACTTCTATGGCTACACCTTC.